These T cell receptor beta chains were read from a single sample in a study of blood T cell repertoires in COVID-19. Clones were read by immunoSEQ multiplex PCR, and TCRdb kept only the in-frame ones, dropping some. Of roughly 83,000 clones in the sample, 85% to 90% were seen once. Input material: peripheral blood. The receptors come from a man older than 75 with active or convalescent COVID-19. Each CDR3 is given with its conserved first and last residue.

v_call	j_call	cdr3_aa
TRBV3-1/TRBV3-2	TRBJ1-6	CASSQERDRGNSPLHF
TRBV29-1	TRBJ1-3	CSVVGRGNTIYF
TRBV9	TRBJ2-2	CASSVLPGYTGELFF
TRBV27	TRBJ1-1	CASSPRWFSGGHAEAFF
TRBV10-3	TRBJ1-5	CAISESTAGGPYSNQPQHF
TRBV12-5	TRBJ1-1	CASGLFGLNDRAFF
TRBV9	TRBJ2-3	CASSVRTSTSGTSTDTQYF
TRBV18	TRBJ2-5	CASSPGQQETQYF
TRBV4-1	TRBJ2-3	CASSQQAPFTDTQYF
TRBV7-6	TRBJ2-2	CASSLRPQANRGPGNTGELFF
TRBV5-1	TRBJ1-1	CASSFTGRNTEAFF
TRBV28	TRBJ1-2	CASTPGQIPYGYTF
TRBV6-5	TRBJ1-1	CASSLTGQPNTEAFF
TRBV7-7	TRBJ2-1	CASSSRGVDEQFF
TRBV7-2	TRBJ1-5	CASSKDRDQPQHF
TRBV12-3/TRBV12-4	TRBJ1-4	CASSLRGGEKLFF
TRBV19	TRBJ1-6	CASSKGQLASPLHF
TRBV9	TRBJ1-2	CASSVAGKGYTF